Detailed here is one TCR beta chain. This clone came up a few times. What antigen it recognizes has not been identified. Base qualities were left out, and no much larger clone turns up one base away. In the prospective study, participants were 18 to 89 years old, resided in 25 or so geographic areas of the United States, and were enrolled through a virtual design. In the prospective study, participants were assigned to cohorts based on the clinical history participants reported in a screening survey and a study questionnaire. ImmuneRACE Cohort 3 recovered participants were defined by two consecutive negative NP/OP PCR tests, healthcare professional clearance, or symptom resolution. Each participant in the prospective study had whole blood, serum and a nasopharyngeal or oropharyngeal swab collected by mobile phlebotomists. Additional blood draws and questionnaires over an approximately two-month period could optionally be provided by prospective study participants. Before DNA extraction, blood samples from the prospective study were shipped at room temperature or frozen.

The immunoSEQ Assay, a bias-controlled multiplex PCR, was used to amplify TCRbeta CDR3 regions from genomic DNA. In the source study's methods: Within the assay, amplification of reference gene primers was used to estimate how many nucleated cells each sample contained. Sequence reads were collapsed and filtered to measure the absolute abundance of every unique TCRbeta CDR3 rearrangement. Productive Simpson clonality was computed per sample as the square root of Simpson's diversity index over productive rearrangements. TCRdb took this table from immuneACCESS and kept in-frame rearrangements with V and J called. Such tables lack part of the clones; where checked against another copy, unresolved V genes explain under half of the gap, and the rest is unexplained. That table is the source of V, J and clone size, and D and trimming were worked out from the DNA. This sample is represented by 160,000 or so clones; approximately 80% of them were singletons. Roughly 6% of the sample goes to the ten largest clones.

The CDR3 has 12 amino acids, counting the end cysteine and phenylalanine. The kept DNA is CDR3 alone, 36 bases in frame from the first base. The CDR1 and CDR2 encoded by the germline V gene are SNHLY and FYNNEI. V and J are truncated by 8 bases and 6 bases respectively, leaving an intervening sequence of 13 bases. The data derive from a study of blood T cell repertoires in COVID-19 (TCRdb year 2020). For the wider study: Samples covering the acute and convalescent phases of COVID-19 were provided by collaborators in the United States, Italy and Spain. HLA class I and class II types, where available, came from metadata supplied by the sample provider rather than from assay-based typing. Sample metadata almost always included a de-identified subject ID, COVID-19 status, age in years and sex. Samples came from the ongoing ImmuneRACE study (first 160 participants) plus 1,254 subjects from 6 global collaborators. The prospective study material was composed of cDNA or gDNA derived from T cells, B-cell-depleted T cells, or PBMCs. A freely available public database, intended as a resource for researchers studying the immune response to SARS-CoV-2, is where the repertoires were released. Deeply sampled blood TCRbeta repertoires from subjects exposed to, actively infected with, or recovered from COVID-19 were included in the dataset. Broad study findings and their caveats: Clinical and demographic metadata were provided uncurated, with the amount varying by source and participant.

The sequence was collected from a middle-aged man who had recovered from COVID-19. The rearrangement combines TRBV2 with TRBJ1-2; a tentative D match to TRBD1 spans 5 bases. Sequenced input: PBMCs or T cells enriched from blood (not recorded which). The DNA reads as follows: TGTGCCAGCCGACGGGACTCTCATGGCTACACCTTC. It translates as CASRRDSHGYTF.